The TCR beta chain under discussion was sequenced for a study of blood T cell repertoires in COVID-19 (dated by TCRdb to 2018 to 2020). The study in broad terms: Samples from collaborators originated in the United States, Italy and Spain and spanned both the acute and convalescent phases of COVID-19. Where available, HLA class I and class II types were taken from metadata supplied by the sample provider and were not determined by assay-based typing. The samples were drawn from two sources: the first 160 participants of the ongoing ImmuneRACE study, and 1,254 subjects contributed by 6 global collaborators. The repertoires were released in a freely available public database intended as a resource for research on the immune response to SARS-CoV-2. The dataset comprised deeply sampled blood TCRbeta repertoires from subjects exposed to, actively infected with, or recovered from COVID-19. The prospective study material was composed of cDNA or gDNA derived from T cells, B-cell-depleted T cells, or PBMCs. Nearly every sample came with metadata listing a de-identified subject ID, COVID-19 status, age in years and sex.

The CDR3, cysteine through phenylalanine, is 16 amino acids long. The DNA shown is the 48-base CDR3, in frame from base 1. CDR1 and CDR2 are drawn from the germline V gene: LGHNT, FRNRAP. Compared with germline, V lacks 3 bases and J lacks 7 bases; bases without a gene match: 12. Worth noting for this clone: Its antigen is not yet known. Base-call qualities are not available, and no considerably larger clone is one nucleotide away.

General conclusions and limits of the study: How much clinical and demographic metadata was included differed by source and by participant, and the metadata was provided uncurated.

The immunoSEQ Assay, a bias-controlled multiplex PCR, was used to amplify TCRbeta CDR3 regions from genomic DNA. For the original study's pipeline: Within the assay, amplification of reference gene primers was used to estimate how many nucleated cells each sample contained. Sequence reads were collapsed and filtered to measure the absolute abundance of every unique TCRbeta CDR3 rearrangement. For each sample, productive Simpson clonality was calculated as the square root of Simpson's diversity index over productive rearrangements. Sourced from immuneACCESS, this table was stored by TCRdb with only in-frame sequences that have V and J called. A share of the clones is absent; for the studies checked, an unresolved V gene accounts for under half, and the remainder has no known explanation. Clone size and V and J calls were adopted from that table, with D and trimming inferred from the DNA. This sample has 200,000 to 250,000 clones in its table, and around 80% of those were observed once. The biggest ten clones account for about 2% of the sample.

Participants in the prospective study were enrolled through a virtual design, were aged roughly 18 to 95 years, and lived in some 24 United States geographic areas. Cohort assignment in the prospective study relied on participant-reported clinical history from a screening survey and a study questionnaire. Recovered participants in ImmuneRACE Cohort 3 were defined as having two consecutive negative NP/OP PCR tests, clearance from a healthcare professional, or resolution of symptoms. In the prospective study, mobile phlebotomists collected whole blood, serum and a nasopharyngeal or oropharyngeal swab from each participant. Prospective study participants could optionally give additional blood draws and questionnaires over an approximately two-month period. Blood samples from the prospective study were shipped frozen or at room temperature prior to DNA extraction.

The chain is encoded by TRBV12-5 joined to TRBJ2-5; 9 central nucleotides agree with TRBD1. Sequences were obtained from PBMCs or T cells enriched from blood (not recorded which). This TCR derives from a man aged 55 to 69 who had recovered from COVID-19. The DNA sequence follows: TGTGCTAGTGGTTTCCACCAGGGACAGGGCGATGGGACCCAGTACTTC. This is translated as CASGFHQGQGDGTQYF.